Each of the 29 T cell receptor beta chains below was sequenced from the same sample in a study of shared clonotypes between healthy human individuals. Using immunoSEQ multiplex PCR, the repertoire was profiled, and TCRdb retains in-frame clones only, with some absent. In the table there are about 2 million clones, 85% to 95% of which are singletons. Sequenced sample: naive CD4+ T cells sorted from blood. Subset indicated: CD45RA+ positively selected. These receptors all stem from a man between 18 and 29 years old in good health.

The chain employs TRBV9 and TRBJ2-1; D is unclear. Per the germline V gene, CDR1 is SGDLS and CDR2 is YYNGEE. Trimming stripped 5 bases from V and 2 bases from J, with 14 bases between. This CDR3 is 15 amino acids long. Here the CDR3 reads CASRSDVIPYNEQFF. CDR3 nucleotide sequence: TGTGCCAGCAGGTCTGATGTAATACCCTACAATGAGCAGTTCTTC.

The chain combines TRBV5-6 with TRBJ1-2; 10 positions agree with TRBD1. V lost 4 bases and J lost 2; bases outside the gene matches: 5. The CDR3 is 15 amino acids. In germline, CDR1 is SGHDT, CDR2 YYEEEE. CDR3 sequence: CASSMTGGVNYGYTF. CDR3 nucleotides: TGTGCCAGCAGCATGACAGGGGGCGTGAACTATGGCTACACCTTC.

V and J are TRBV5-1 and TRBJ2-5; D tentatively reads TRBD1 or TRBD2 (6 bases each). In germline, CDR1 is SGHRS, CDR2 YFSETQ. Trimming removed 0 bases from V and 2 bases from J, with 11 bases in between. The CDR3 has 15 residues. CDR3 nucleotide sequence: TGCGCCAGCAGCTTGGCGGCGGGACAACAAGAGACCCAGTACTTC. It translates to CASSLAAGQQETQYF.

This sequence joins TRBV6-6 and TRBJ1-4; D possibly corresponds to TRBD1 (6 bases). V was pared by 5 bases and J by 5 bases, with 9 bases between. The CDR3 has 13 amino acids. Germline values: CDR1 MNHNY, CDR2 SVGAGI (reference sequence). CDR3 DNA sequence: TGTGCCAGCAGTCGGACAGTGAATGAAAAACTGTTTTTT. Its translation: CASSRTVNEKLFF.

The V and J genes are TRBV5-1 and TRBJ1-1; possibly TRBD1 for D (6 bases). V gave up 6 bases and J gave up 0 bases, with 12 bases separating them. Germline CDR1 and CDR2: SGHRS and YFSETQ. The CDR3 covers 14 residues. The CDR3 sequence: CASMGGSVNTEAFF. CDR3 DNA: TGCGCCAGCATGGGGGGCAGCGTGAACACTGAAGCTTTCTTT. Full variable domain (rest looked up from reference TRBV5-1 and TRBJ1-1): KAGVTQTPRYLIKTRGQQVTLSCSPISGHRSVSWYQQTPGQGLQFLFEYFSETQRNKGNFPGRFSGRQFSNSRSEMNVSTLELGDSALYLCASMGGSVNTEAFFGQGTRLTVV.

The rearrangement links TRBV2 to TRBJ1-5, with 7 bases lining up with TRBD1. Germline CDR1 SNHLY, CDR2 FYNNEI. V dropped 4 bases and J dropped 11; count of bases not matched to a gene: 2. The CDR3 length is 11 residues. The CDR3 DNA follows: TGTGCCAGCAGTGGACAGGGAACCCAGCATTTT. Its protein is CASSGQGTQHF.

To note about this clone: Other DNA sequences from this sample encode an identical CDR3 as well. The V and J genes are TRBV28 and TRBJ1-4, with D unclear. There are 13 residues in the CDR3. Trimming cost V 9 bases and J 2 bases, with 10 bases left between them. CDR1 and CDR2 from the germline V gene are MDHEN and SYDVKM. The CDR3 spells CASRDSTNEKLFF. CDR3 sequence (DNA): TGTGCCAGTCGCGACTCTACTAATGAAAAACTGTTTTTT. Variable domain in full (rest from reference TRBV28 and TRBJ1-4): DVKVTQSSRYLVKRTGEKVFLECVQDMDHENMFWYRQDPGLGLRLIYFSYDVKMKEKGDIPEGYSVSREKKERFSLILESASTNQTSMYLCASRDSTNEKLFFGSGTQLSVL.

This chain links TRBV9 with TRBJ2-7, with unresolved D. This CDR3 has 16 amino acids. Germline lookup yields CDR1 SGDLS and CDR2 YYNGEE. V lost 0 bases to trimming and J lost 3 bases, with 16 bases between them. CDR3 protein: CASSVVPTITFYEQYF. The CDR3 nucleotides read TGTGCCAGCAGCGTAGTCCCTACCATAACCTTCTACGAGCAGTACTTC.

The chain joins TRBV30 to TRBJ1-4; D is unresolved. CDR3 length: 16 amino acids. V was shortened by 0 bases and J by 8 bases, with 19 bases between the two germline ends. The germline V gene has CDR1 GTSNPN and CDR2 SVGIG (reference sequence). CDR3 nucleotide sequence: TGTGCCTGGAGTGTCTCCCCGTCCCTTGACGCAGAAAAACTGTTTTTT. Protein product: CAWSVSPSLDAEKLFF.

The chain has TRBV5-4 and TRBJ2-7; D possibly uses TRBD1 or TRBD2 (6 bases each). The CDR3 is 15 amino acids. Trimming took off 1 base at V and 3 bases at J, with 14 bases between the two ends. The germline V gene has CDR1 SGHNT and CDR2 YYREEE (reference sequence). CDR3 in amino acids: CASSLPGAHSYEQYF. CDR3 coding DNA: TGTGCCAGCAGCTTGCCGGGGGCGCATAGCTACGAGCAGTACTTC.

The chain employs TRBV1 and TRBJ2-5. TRBV1 is flagged as a pseudogene. The CDR3 covers 14 residues. CDR3 bases: TGCACCAGCAGCCAGACCCCCCGCCCAGAGACCCAGTACTTC. Its translation is CTSSQTPRPETQYF.

The chain carries TRBV6-5 and TRBJ2-6; no firm D call. Trimming took off 9 bases at V and 1 base at J, with 10 bases between the two ends. CDR3 length equals 14 residues. Germline V gives CDR1 MNHEY, CDR2 SVGAGI. The chain's CDR3 is CASHSGSGANVLTF. The DNA of the CDR3 is TGTGCCAGTCATTCTGGGTCTGGGGCCAACGTCCTGACTTTC.

The chain couples TRBV5-4 to TRBJ2-5, with D possibly matching TRBD1 (6 bases). Trimming removed 3 bases at V and 1 base at J, with 16 bases between. The germline V gene encodes CDR1 SGHNT and CDR2 YYREEE (reference sequence). The CDR3 is 16 amino acids. As DNA, the CDR3 is TGTGCCAGCAGCTCTACGATGAGACAGGCCCAAGAGACCCAGTACTTC. This sequence encodes CASSSTMRQAQETQYF.

In this sample, this clone turned up once. Additional DNA sequences in this sample encode the identical CDR3. The chain joins TRBV5-1 to TRBJ2-3; D not certain. The germline CDR1 and CDR2 sequences are SGHRS and YFSETQ. Trimming pared 0 bases from V and 0 bases from J, leaving 8 bases between. CDR3 length: 15 residues. CDR3 DNA: TGCGCCAGCAGCTTGGGTGGAACTAGCACAGATACGCAGTATTTT. Amino acid sequence: CASSLGGTSTDTQYF.

The rearrangement links TRBV5-5 to TRBJ2-2; 7 nucleotides agree with TRBD2. There are 18 residues in the CDR3. The germline V gene encodes CDR1 SGHKS and CDR2 YYEKEE (reference sequence). V dropped 6 bases and J dropped 1; count of bases not matched to a gene: 15. The CDR3, as DNA: TGTGCCAGCACCCATCTCGGAGTGGCTAGCGGGAACACCGGGGAGCTGTTTTTT. Translated, it gives CASTHLGVASGNTGELFF.

This clone was counted between two and nine times. This chain connects TRBV6-1 to TRBJ1-1, with D unclear. Germline V gene data show CDR1 as MNHNS and CDR2 as SASEGT. V shed 3 bases and J shed 4 bases, with 12 bases lying between them. CDR3 length: 14 amino acids. DNA of the CDR3: TGTGCCAGCAGTGATGAATGGGTTACCACTGAAGCTTTCTTT. Translated: CASSDEWVTTEAFF.

This clone was counted only a few times. The V and J genes are TRBV2 and TRBJ1-6; a possible D gene is TRBD1 (6 bases). CDR3 length: 15 residues. Germline V gene lookup returns CDR1 SNHLY and CDR2 FYNNEI. The V end was cut by 4 bases, the J end by 7 bases, with 14 bases between. CDR3: CASSADRSGNSPLHF. The CDR3 DNA follows: TGTGCCAGCAGTGCGGACAGATCCGGGAATTCACCCCTCCACTTT.

With regard to this clone: This CDR3 is also generated by other DNA sequences in the sample. V gene TRBV5-1 combines with J gene TRBJ2-5; TRBD2 agrees at 9 bases. This CDR3 is 15 amino acids long. CDR1 and CDR2 (germline): SGHRS, YFSETQ. The trim removed 2 bases at V and 4 bases at J, leaving 6 bases unmatched. The CDR3 protein is CASSLSSGGGETQYF. Written as DNA, the CDR3 is TGCGCCAGCAGCTTAAGTAGCGGGGGAGGAGAGACCCAGTACTTC.

This clone was recorded only once. V gene TRBV5-4 combines with J gene TRBJ1-6; 7 positions match TRBD1. V lost 1 base to trimming and J lost 5 bases; unmatched junction nucleotides: 3. The CDR3 length is 15 residues. Germline V gene sequence: CDR1 SGHNT, CDR2 YYREEE (reference sequence). CDR3 region: CASSLSQGDNSPLHF. The CDR3 bases are TGTGCCAGCAGCTTGAGCCAGGGGGATAATTCACCCCTCCACTTT.

For this clone: Other DNA sequences in this specimen translate into the identical CDR3. The CDR3 DNA is TGTGCCAGCAGCTTACGACGGACCTCTGGAAACACCATATATTTT. Translating gives CASSLRRTSGNTIYF. The rearrangement uses TRBV5-6 and TRBJ1-3; D gene ambiguous. This CDR3 region has 15 residues. Germline assignment: CDR1 SGHDT and CDR2 YYEEEE. Trimming stripped 2 bases from V and 0 bases from J, with 9 bases between.

The genes are TRBV28 and TRBJ1-2; D is perhaps TRBD1 (6 bases). Germline V lookup: CDR1 MDHEN, CDR2 SYDVKM. V was cut by 2 bases and J by 4 bases, with 8 bases left in between. The CDR3 loop spans 13 amino acids. The CDR3, as DNA: TGTGCCAGCAGTTTAGGACAGACCTATGGCTACACCTTC. Translation: CASSLGQTYGYTF.

In its sample, this clone was seen once. V is TRBV7-8 and J is TRBJ1-2, with D tentatively TRBD1 (5 bases). This CDR3 region has 15 residues. In germline, CDR1 is SGHVS, CDR2 FQNEAQ. Trimming took 4 bases from V and 5 from J, leaving 17 bases between them. CDR3 amino acids: CASSSGVRSEYGYTF. DNA for the CDR3: TGTGCCAGCAGCTCGGGGGTCCGGAGCGAATATGGCTACACCTTC.

About this clone itself: The sample holds other DNA sequences that translate to the same CDR3. J is TRBJ2-7 and V is TRBV2; D tentatively fits TRBD1 or TRBD2 (6 bases each). There are 15 residues in the CDR3. Germline loops: CDR1 SNHLY, CDR2 FYNNEI. V was cut by 4 bases and J by 1 base, with 14 bases left in between. CDR3 loop: CASSVGRGGSYEQYF. CDR3 sequence (DNA): TGTGCCAGCAGTGTAGGCAGAGGGGGGTCCTACGAGCAGTACTTC.

The chain uses TRBV10-1 and TRBJ2-2, with D unclear. Germline V gene sequence: CDR1 WNHNN, CDR2 SYGVQD (reference sequence). This CDR3 comprises 12 residues. V was cut by 6 bases and J by 7 bases, with 9 bases left in between. The CDR3 region is CASSRVRGELFF. DNA of the CDR3: TGCGCCAGCAGCCGTGTGCGCGGGGAGCTGTTTTTT.

This chain joins TRBV10-1 and TRBJ1-4, with D maybe TRBD1 (6 bases). Germline loops: CDR1 WNHNN, CDR2 SYGVQD (reference sequence). The CDR3 has 17 amino acids. Trimming cost V 3 bases and J 5 bases, with 19 bases left between them. CDR3 protein: CASSDRAGGYGNEKLFF. The DNA for the CDR3 is TGCGCCAGCAGTGACCGGGCCGGGGGCTACGGGAATGAAAAACTGTTTTTT.

Of note for this clone: Other DNA sequences within the sample encode an identical CDR3. The genes are TRBV6-5 and TRBJ1-5; the D is unclear. This CDR3 spans 13 amino acids. V was cut by 0 bases and J by 7 bases, with 7 bases left in between. Germline lookup yields CDR1 MNHEY and CDR2 SVGAGI. The chain's CDR3 is CASSYSRWQPQHF. CDR3 nucleotide sequence: TGTGCCAGCAGTTACTCGAGGTGGCAGCCCCAGCATTTT.

The V gene is TRBV2, the J gene TRBJ2-3; D call uncertain. V lost 2 bases and J lost 5, with 5 bases in between. Germline CDR1 and CDR2: SNHLY and FYNNEI. This CDR3 contains 12 residues. The CDR3, as DNA: TGTGCCAGCAGTGAATCGGGAGATACGCAGTATTTT. Its protein is CASSESGDTQYF.

This clone was observed once. The chain combines TRBV14 with TRBJ2-2, with a weak D call TRBD1 (5 bases). Trimming cost V 1 base and J 5 bases, with 8 bases left between them. CDR3 length: 14 amino acids. Germline-derived CDR1 and CDR2 are SGHDN and FVKESK. In DNA, the CDR3 is TGTGCCAGCAGCCAAGCTCGACAGACCGGGGAGCTGTTTTTT. Encoded protein: CASSQARQTGELFF.

The rearrangement links TRBV5-1 to TRBJ1-4; no reliable D call. Looked up from germline, CDR1 is SGHRS and CDR2 is YFSETQ. V dropped 2 bases and J dropped 6 bases, with 11 bases sitting between them. This CDR3 region has 14 residues. CDR3 DNA sequence: TGCGCCAGCAGCTTCAGTGGGCGCGATGAAAAACTGTTTTTT. Encoded protein: CASSFSGRDEKLFF. The full variable domain, in which reference TRBV5-1 and TRBJ1-4 provide the parts outside the CDR3, is KAGVTQTPRYLIKTRGQQVTLSCSPISGHRSVSWYQQTPGQGLQFLFEYFSETQRNKGNFPGRFSGRQFSNSRSEMNVSTLELGDSALYLCASSFSGRDEKLFFGSGTQLSVL.